The clone carrying this T cell receptor (beta chain) was recorded a few times. The antigen is undetermined. This entry comes from a study of T cell repertoires in cytomegalovirus infection. The germline V gene has CDR1 MNHEY and CDR2 SVGEGT. This CDR3 is built from 16 residues. J was trimmed by 9 bases and V by 2 bases; bases with no gene match: 13. Findings and limits, study-wide: Cumulative frequency (of public TCR beta family members) identified carriers of CMV plus the relevant HLA. Predominance within the ex vivo response was attributable to HLA-C-restricted CMV-specific TCR beta clonotypes.

In TCRdb, the reads were re-called with MiXCR into one record per CDR3 protein. The table includes about 890,000 distinct CDR3 sequences, approximately 30% detected once. The input for sequencing was cultured CD8+ T cells from PBMCs, taken from culture after CMV antigen stimulation. This clonotype was obtained from a human donor in good health (CMV status not recorded). Some clones in this sample may be carry-over from other donors' samples. J is TRBJ1-5 and V is TRBV6-2 or TRBV6-3; 7 bases line up with TRBD1. The CDR3 spells CASSYPKPTGKWPQHF. CDR3 in DNA: TGTGCCAGCAGTTACCCAAAACCGACAGGGAAATGGCCCCAGCATTTT.